The source of this T cell receptor (beta chain) is a study of blood T cell repertoires in COVID-19. Study context: Sites in the United States, Italy and Spain provided acute and convalescent COVID-19 samples.

Under the authors' procedure: Reference gene primer amplification yielded estimated nucleated cell counts. Measured with immunoSEQ multiplex PCR; TCRdb has only the in-frame clones, and not every one. V, J and clone size reflect that table, while D and trimming were determined from the DNA. The profile shows 380,000 or so clones, around 92% of them singletons. Germline-derived CDR1 and CDR2 are SGHVS and FQNEAQ. V shed 4 bases, J shed 12 bases, and the junction held 12 bases outside the gene matches. The CDR3 is 14 amino acids. The chain recombines TRBV7-8 with TRBJ1-1; 9 bases match TRBD1. Sequences were obtained from peripheral blood. This TCR was recovered from a man aged 35 to 55 with acute or convalescent COVID-19. This CDR3 reads CASSSLRTGARSFF. CDR3 coding DNA: TGTGCCAGCAGCTCTCTAAGGACAGGGGCGCGTTCTTTCTTT.